This T cell receptor beta chain comes out of a study of T cell changes during pregnancy in multiple sclerosis. The assay was immunoSEQ multiplex PCR, and TCRdb's table has in-frame clones only and misses some. The data contain 39,000 or so clones, 80% to 95% of them singletons. The sequenced sample was CD8+ T cells from peripheral blood mononuclear cells, obtained in the first trimester of pregnancy. The receptor was isolated from a female donor with multiple sclerosis, enrolled in a pregnancy study.

The CDR3 nucleotides read TGTGCCTGGAAGTGGCCGGGGACTGAAGCTTTCTTT. Encoded protein: CAWKWPGTEAFF. V usage is TRBV30 and J usage is TRBJ1-1; D unclear. Between the trimmed V and J ends, which lost 4 bases and 5 bases, there was a span of 11 bases. The CDR3 runs 12 residues. Germline assignment: CDR1 GTSNPN and CDR2 SVGIG (reference sequence). The full variable domain, its missing parts supplied by reference TRBV30 and TRBJ1-1, is SQTIHQWPATLVQPVGSPLSLECTVEGTSNPNLYWYRQAAGRGLQLLFYSVGIGQISSEVPQNLSASRPQDRQFILSSKKLLLSDSGFYLCAWKWPGTEAFFGQGTRLTVV.